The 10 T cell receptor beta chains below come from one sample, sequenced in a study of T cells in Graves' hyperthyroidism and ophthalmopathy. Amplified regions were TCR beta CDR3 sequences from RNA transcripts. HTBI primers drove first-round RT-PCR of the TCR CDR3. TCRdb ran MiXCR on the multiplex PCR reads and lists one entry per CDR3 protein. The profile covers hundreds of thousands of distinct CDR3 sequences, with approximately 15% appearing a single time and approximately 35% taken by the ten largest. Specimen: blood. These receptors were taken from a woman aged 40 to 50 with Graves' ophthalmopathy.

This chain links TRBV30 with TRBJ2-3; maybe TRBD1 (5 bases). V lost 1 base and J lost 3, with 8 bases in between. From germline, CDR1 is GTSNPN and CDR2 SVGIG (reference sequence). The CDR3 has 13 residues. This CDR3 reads CAWSGAGTDTQYF. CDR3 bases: TGTGCCTGGAGTGGGGCAGGGACAGATACGCAGTATTTT.

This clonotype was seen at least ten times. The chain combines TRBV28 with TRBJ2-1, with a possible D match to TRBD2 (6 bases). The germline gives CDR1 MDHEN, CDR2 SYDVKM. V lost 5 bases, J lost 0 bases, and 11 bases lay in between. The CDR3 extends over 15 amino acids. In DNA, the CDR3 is TGTGCCAGCAGTCGACTAGGGGTCTCCTACAATGAGCAGTTCTTC. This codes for CASSRLGVSYNEQFF.

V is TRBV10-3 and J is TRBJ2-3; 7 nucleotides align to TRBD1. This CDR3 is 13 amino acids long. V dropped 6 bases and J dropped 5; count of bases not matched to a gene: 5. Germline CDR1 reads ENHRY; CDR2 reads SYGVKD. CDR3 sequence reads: CAISASGGDTQYF. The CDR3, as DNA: TGTGCCATCAGCGCCTCAGGGGGAGATACGCAGTATTTT.

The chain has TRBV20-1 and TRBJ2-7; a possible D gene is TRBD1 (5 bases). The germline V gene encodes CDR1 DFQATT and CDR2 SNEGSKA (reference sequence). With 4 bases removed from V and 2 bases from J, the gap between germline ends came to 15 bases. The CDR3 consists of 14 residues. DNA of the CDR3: TGCAGTGCTATTATTGTAGGGGTTCCCTACGAGCAGTACTTC. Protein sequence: CSAIIVGVPYEQYF.

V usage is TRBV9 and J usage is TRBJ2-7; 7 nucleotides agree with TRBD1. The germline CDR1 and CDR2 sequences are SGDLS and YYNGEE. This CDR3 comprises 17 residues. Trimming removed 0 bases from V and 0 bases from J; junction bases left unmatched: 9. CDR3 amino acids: CASSVGARTGASYEQYF. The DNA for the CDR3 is TGTGCCAGCAGCGTAGGGGCCCGGACAGGCGCCTCCTACGAGCAGTACTTC.

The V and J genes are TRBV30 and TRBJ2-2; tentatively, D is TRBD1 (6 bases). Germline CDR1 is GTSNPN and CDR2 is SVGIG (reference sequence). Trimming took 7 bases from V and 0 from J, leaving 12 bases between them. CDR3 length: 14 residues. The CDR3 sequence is CAFDRTANTGELFF. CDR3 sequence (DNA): TGTGCCTTCGACAGGACAGCGAACACCGGGGAGCTGTTTTTT.

The CDR3 loop is CSARDPPPGDTEAFF. DNA of the CDR3: TGCAGTGCTAGAGATCCGCCACCTGGGGACACTGAAGCTTTCTTT. The J gene is TRBJ1-1, the V gene TRBV20-1; D is unresolved. This CDR3 spans 15 amino acids. Deletions cut 0 bases from V and 3 bases from J, with 14 bases between. Looked up from germline, CDR1 is DFQATT and CDR2 is SNEGSKA (reference sequence).

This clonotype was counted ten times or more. CDR3 protein: CASSRFLGWTEAFF. The CDR3, as DNA: TGTGCCAGCAGTCGTTTCTTGGGGTGGACTGAAGCTTTCTTT. The V call is TRBV12-3 or TRBV12-4, the J call TRBJ1-1; D ambiguous. Trimming removed 5 bases from V and 5 bases from J, with 15 bases in between. The CDR3 has 14 residues.

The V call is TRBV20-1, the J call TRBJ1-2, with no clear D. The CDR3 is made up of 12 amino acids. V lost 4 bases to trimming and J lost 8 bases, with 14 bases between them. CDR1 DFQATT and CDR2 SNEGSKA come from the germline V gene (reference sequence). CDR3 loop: CSATSPKEGYTF. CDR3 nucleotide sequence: TGCAGTGCTACTAGTCCAAAGGAGGGCTACACCTTC.

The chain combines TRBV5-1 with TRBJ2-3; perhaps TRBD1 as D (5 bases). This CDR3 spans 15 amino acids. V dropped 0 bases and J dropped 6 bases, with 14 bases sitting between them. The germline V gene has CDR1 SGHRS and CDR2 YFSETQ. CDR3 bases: TGCGCCAGCAGCTTGGCCCGGCAGGGCTTTGATACGCAGTATTTT. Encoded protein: CASSLARQGFDTQYF.